The 10 T cell receptor beta chains below all came from one sample that was sequenced in a study of OX40 agonist ivuxolimab in advanced cancers. The data were produced by immunoSEQ multiplex PCR, yet TCRdb's version contains in-frame clones alone and is incomplete. The sample shows just over 50,000 clones, roughly 86% of them seen only once. The source was CD4+ or CD8+ T cells sorted from blood, collected in a trial of the OX40 agonist ivuxolimab. These receptors came from an adult with an advanced solid tumor such as melanoma, head and neck, liver or kidney cancer.

The genes are TRBV5-4 and TRBJ1-2; the match to TRBD1 covers 7 bases. Per germline, CDR1 SGHNT and CDR2 YYREEE (reference sequence). This CDR3 is built from 14 residues. Trimming at V came to 3 bases and at J to 7 bases, leaving 9 bases not matched to a gene. The CDR3 sequence: CASSSSGGWFGYTF. CDR3 nucleotide sequence: TGTGCCAGCAGCTCCTCAGGGGGATGGTTTGGCTACACCTTC.

The rearrangement joins TRBV28 to TRBJ1-2; D perhaps matches TRBD1 (6 bases). The CDR3 contains 12 residues. CDR1 is MDHEN, CDR2 SYDVKM, per germline. The V gene lost 8 bases and the J gene lost 4 bases, with 11 bases spanning the gap. CDR3 loop: CASYAGVYGYTF. As DNA, the CDR3 is TGTGCCAGCTATGCAGGGGTCTATGGCTACACCTTC.

The J gene is TRBJ2-7, the V gene TRBV7-2; D uncertain. Looked up from germline, CDR1 is SGHTA and CDR2 is FQGNSA. This CDR3 spans 15 amino acids. Trimming pared 2 bases from V and 2 bases from J, leaving 13 bases between. CDR3 amino acids: CASSLWHLRAYEQYF. In nucleotides, the CDR3 is TGTGCCAGCAGCTTATGGCACCTAAGAGCCTACGAGCAGTACTTC.

The J gene is TRBJ1-1, the V gene TRBV6-5; unclear D gene. Trimming shortened V by 6 bases and J by 4 bases, and 12 bases separated the two germline ends. From germline, CDR1 is MNHEY and CDR2 SVGAGI. This CDR3 has 13 residues. Written as DNA, the CDR3 is TGTGCCAGCAGCCTAACGCCGGGCACTGAAGCTTTCTTT. It yields the protein CASSLTPGTEAFF.

V gene TRBV9 combines with J gene TRBJ1-2, with D perhaps TRBD1 (5 bases). V was pared by 1 base and J by 8 bases, with 12 bases between. Germline V gene data show CDR1 as SGDLS and CDR2 as YYNGEE. The CDR3 spans 13 residues. The CDR3 DNA sequence: TGTGCCAGCAGCGTAACCCAGGGCGGCGGCTACACCTTC. Its protein is CASSVTQGGGYTF.

This sequence joins TRBV19 and TRBJ2-7; D not resolved. The CDR3 length is 17 residues. CDR1 is LNHDA and CDR2 is SQIVND in the germline V gene (reference sequence). Trimming left V 3 bases short and J 2 bases short, with 20 bases between. DNA of the CDR3: TGTGCCAGTAGTATTAGCTTCGGCAGCCTGCTGCCCTACGAGCAGTACTTC. Residues: CASSISFGSLLPYEQYF.

The chain has TRBV19 and TRBJ2-1; D remains ambiguous. Trimming removed 8 bases from V and 2 bases from J, with 16 bases in between. Germline-derived CDR1 and CDR2 are LNHDA and SQIVND (reference sequence). The CDR3 contains 15 residues. The CDR3 is CASGINVGPYNEQFF. The CDR3 DNA sequence: TGTGCCAGTGGGATTAATGTAGGGCCCTACAATGAGCAGTTCTTC.

This chain joins TRBV30 and TRBJ2-2; 10 bases line up with TRBD1. There are 14 residues in the CDR3. Trimming removed 3 bases from V and 4 bases from J; junction bases left unmatched: 2. Germline V gene data show CDR1 as GTSNPN and CDR2 as SVGIG (reference sequence). The CDR3 loop reads CAWRGQGTTGELFF. DNA of the CDR3: TGTGCCTGGAGGGGACAGGGGACCACCGGGGAGCTGTTTTTT.

The CDR3 loop is CASPNSCGYTF. For the CDR3, the DNA is TGTGCCAGCCCCAACAGTTGTGGCTACACCTTC. The chain uses TRBV27 and TRBJ1-2; D remains ambiguous. This CDR3 comprises 11 residues. Per the germline V gene, CDR1 is MNHEY and CDR2 is SMNVEV (reference sequence). V was cut by 8 bases and J by 7 bases, with 11 bases left in between.

CDR3 region: CASSLLLAGVTDTQYF. The CDR3 DNA sequence: TGTGCCAGCAGCTTATTGCTAGCGGGGGTTACAGATACGCAGTATTTT. The chain recombines TRBV7-6 with TRBJ2-3; 10 bases fit TRBD2. Looked up from germline, CDR1 is SGHVS and CDR2 is FNYEAQ. The CDR3 is 16 residues long. The V gene end was trimmed by 2 bases and the J gene end by 3 bases; junction bases not matched to a gene: 5. Based on the CDR3 plus reference TRBV7-6 and TRBJ2-3, the full variable domain is GAGVSQSPRYKVTKRGQDVALRCDPISGHVSLYWYRQALGQGPEFLTYFNYEAQQDKSGLPNDRFSAERPEGSISTLTIQRTEQRDSAMYRCASSLLLAGVTDTQYFGPGTRLTVL.